This T cell receptor beta chain was documented in a study of blood T cell repertoires in COVID-19. Study-wide context: Acute and convalescent COVID-19 samples came from the United States, Italy and Spain. From T cells, B-cell-depleted T cells, or PBMCs came the material, which was cDNA or gDNA.

TCRdb's table, derived via immunoSEQ multiplex PCR, lists solely in-frame clones and lacks some. This sample has roughly 250,000 clones, with 80% to 95% found just once. The CDR3 has 14 amino acids. J lost 3 bases, V lost 3 bases, and 4 bases had no gene match. The germline gives CDR1 SGHNT, CDR2 YYREEE (reference sequence). Grouping used clinical history reported by participants in a survey and questionnaire. What the recovered Cohort 3 donors had was two negative PCRs, clearance, or symptom resolution. The sequence was collected from a woman aged 18-30 years who had recovered from COVID-19. The chain links TRBV5-4 to TRBJ1-2, with 8 bases aligning to TRBD1. The sample taken for sequencing was PBMCs or T cells enriched from blood (not recorded which). CDR3 protein: CASSSQTGDYGYTF. The CDR3 DNA reads as TGTGCCAGCAGCTCCCAGACAGGGGACTATGGCTACACCTTC.